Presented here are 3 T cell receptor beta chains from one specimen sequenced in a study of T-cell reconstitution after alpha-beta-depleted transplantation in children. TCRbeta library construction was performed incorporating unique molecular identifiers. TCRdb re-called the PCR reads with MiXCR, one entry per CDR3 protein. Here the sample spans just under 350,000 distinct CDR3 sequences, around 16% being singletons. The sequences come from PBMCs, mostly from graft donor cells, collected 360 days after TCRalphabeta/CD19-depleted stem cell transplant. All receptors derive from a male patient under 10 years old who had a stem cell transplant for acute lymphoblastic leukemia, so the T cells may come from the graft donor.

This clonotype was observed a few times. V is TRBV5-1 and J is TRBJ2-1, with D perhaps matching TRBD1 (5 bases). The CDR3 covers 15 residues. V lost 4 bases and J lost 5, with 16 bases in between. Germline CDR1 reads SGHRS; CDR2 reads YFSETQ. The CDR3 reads CASSTGQGSDNEQFF. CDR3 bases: TGCGCCAGCAGCACCGGACAAGGTAGTGACAATGAGCAGTTCTTC.

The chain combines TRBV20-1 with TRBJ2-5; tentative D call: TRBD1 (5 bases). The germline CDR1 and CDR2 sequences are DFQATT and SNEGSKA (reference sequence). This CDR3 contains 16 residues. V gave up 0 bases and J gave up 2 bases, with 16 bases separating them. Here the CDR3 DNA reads TGCAGTGCTAGAGATCCCGGGCAGGGTTGGCAAGAGACCCAGTACTTC. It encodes CSARDPGQGWQETQYF.

In DNA, the CDR3 is TGCGCCAGCAGCCAAGAGTTTCGCAGGGAGGCTTGGGGCAATCAGCCCCAGCATTTT. Translating gives CASSQEFRREAWGNQPQHF. The chain recombines TRBV4-3 with TRBJ1-5; possibly TRBD1 for D (5 bases). Deletions cut 0 bases from V and 2 bases from J, with 20 bases between. Germline CDR1 reads LGHNA; CDR2 reads YSLEER. This CDR3 spans 19 amino acids.